This T cell receptor (beta chain) stems from a study of cytomegalovirus exposure and HLA in healthy donors. The study, taken as a whole, reports: Generally TCR sequences proved uncommon, though certain public TCRs appeared in numerous donors. Exclusion as indistinguishable affected some V segments, including TRBV6-2 and TRBV6-3.

Points on this clone: The antigen is undetermined.

CDR1 is SEHNR and CDR2 is FQNEAQ in the germline V gene (reference sequence). This CDR3 contains 14 residues. J was trimmed by 8 bases and V by 1 base; bases with no gene match: 4. The PCR was carried out with 60 Vbeta primers and 13 Jbeta primers. Sequencing used immunoSEQ multiplex PCR; TCRdb keeps in-frame clones, though not all of them. The data contain approximately 100,000 clones, 81% of them singletons. This TCR was sampled from a woman aged 25 to 39 in good health and CMV-seronegative. What was sequenced was PBMCs. The chain links TRBV7-9 to TRBJ1-4; 7 bases match TRBD1. The CDR3 loop reads CASSLVGQQEKLFF. CDR3 in DNA: TGTGCCAGCAGCTTAGTGGGACAGCAAGAAAAACTGTTTTTT.